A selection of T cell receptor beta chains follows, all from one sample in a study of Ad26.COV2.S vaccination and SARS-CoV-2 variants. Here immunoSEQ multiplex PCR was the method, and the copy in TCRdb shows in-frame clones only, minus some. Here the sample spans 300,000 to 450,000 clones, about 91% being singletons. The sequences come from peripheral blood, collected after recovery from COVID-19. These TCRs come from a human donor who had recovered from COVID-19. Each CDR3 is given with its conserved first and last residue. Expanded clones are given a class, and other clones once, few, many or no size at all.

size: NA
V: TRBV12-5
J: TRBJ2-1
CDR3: CASGFAAGNEQFF

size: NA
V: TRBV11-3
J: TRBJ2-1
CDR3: CASSLRGSSYNEQFF

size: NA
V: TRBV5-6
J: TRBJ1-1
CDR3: CASGSEIEAFF

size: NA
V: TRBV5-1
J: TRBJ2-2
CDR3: CASRVTGPNTGELFF

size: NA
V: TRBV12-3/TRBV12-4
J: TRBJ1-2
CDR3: CASSSGTGSGYTF

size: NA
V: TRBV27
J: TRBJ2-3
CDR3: CASSRPLMRTLSGINTQYF

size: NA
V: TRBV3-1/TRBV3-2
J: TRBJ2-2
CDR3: CASSGDRTNTGELFF

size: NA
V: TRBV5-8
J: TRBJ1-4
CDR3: CASSLEGAISKEKLFF

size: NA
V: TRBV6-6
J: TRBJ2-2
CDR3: CASSSTSGGTGELFF

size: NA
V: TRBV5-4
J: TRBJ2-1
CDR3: CASSARGVAGAIYNEQFF

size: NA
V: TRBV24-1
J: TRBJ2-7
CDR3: CATSATSRYEQYF

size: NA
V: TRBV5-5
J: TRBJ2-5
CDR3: CASRRGVEETQYF

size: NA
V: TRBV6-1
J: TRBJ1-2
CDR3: CASSEANIGRWDTYGYTF

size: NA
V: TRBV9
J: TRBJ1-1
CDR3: CASSTQGVRGGNTEAFF

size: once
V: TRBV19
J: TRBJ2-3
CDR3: CASKEGAGRADTQYF

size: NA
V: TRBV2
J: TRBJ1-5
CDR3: CASSPRVLQPQHF

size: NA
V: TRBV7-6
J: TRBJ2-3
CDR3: CASSLLAGDSDTQYF

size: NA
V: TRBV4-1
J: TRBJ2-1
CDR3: CASSPGQGNEQFF

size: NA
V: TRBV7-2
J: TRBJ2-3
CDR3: CASSSYGMDTQYF

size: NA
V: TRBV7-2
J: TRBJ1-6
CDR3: CASILGPNSPLHF

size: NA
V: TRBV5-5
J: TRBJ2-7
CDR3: CASSPGQGAPGASSYEQYF

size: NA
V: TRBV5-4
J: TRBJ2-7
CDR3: CASSWTGQGYYEQYF

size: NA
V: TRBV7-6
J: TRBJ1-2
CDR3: CASTPFRGPDVGYTF

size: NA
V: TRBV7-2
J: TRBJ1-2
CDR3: CASSLNREVYGYTF

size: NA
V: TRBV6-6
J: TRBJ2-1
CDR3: CASSYSPGLEQFF

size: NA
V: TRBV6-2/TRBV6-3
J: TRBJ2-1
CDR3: CASSYPDEQFF

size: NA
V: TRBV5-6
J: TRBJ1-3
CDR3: CASSPGTGFSGNTIYF